This record covers a single T cell receptor beta chain. The data were obtained in a study of control samples from healthy donors and cancer patients. Clones were read by immunoSEQ multiplex PCR, and TCRdb kept only the in-frame ones, dropping some. Found here are approximately 100,000 clones, approximately 90% of them singletons; the top ten hold about 7.8%. Germline CDR1 reads MNHEY; CDR2 reads SMNVEV (reference sequence). The V end lost 6 bases, the J end lost 3 bases, and 14 bases lay between the germline ends. This CDR3 region has 14 residues. The receptor comes from a man between 25 and 39 years old in good health. Sample: blood. V is TRBV27 and J is TRBJ1-2; unclear D gene. CDR3 bases: TGTGCCAGCAGCCAGACCTGGAACCACTATGGCTACACCTTC. Its translation is CASSQTWNHYGYTF.